This T cell receptor (beta chain) was profiled in a study of molecular identifiers for immune sequencing clone quantification. This clonotype was detected only once. A read error may produce the germline difference seen at one junction end. Bulk libraries came from a prior protocol with listed TCR primers. Each CDR3 protein gets one entry after TCRdb re-called the PCR reads with MiXCR. The sample holds about 65,000 distinct CDR3 sequences, around a sixth seen once. The sorting of naive CD8 T cells used the CD8+CD4-CCR7+CD45RA+ phenotype. Specimen: naive CD8+ T cells from blood, with Jurkat cell RNA spiked in. Noted subset: FACS-sorted CD8+CD4-CCR7+CD45RA+ naive T cells. The TCR sequence derives from a human donor in good health. Some libraries in this study had Jurkat cell RNA spiked in.

The chain's CDR3 is CASRKDWRESTGELLF. The CDR3 DNA is TGTGCCAGTAGAAAAGACTGGCGGGAGTCGACCGGGGAGCTGCTTTTT. The J gene is TRBJ2-2, the V gene TRBV19, with 7 bases that match TRBD2. This CDR3 contains 16 residues. Germline loops: CDR1 LNHDA, CDR2 SQIVND (reference sequence).